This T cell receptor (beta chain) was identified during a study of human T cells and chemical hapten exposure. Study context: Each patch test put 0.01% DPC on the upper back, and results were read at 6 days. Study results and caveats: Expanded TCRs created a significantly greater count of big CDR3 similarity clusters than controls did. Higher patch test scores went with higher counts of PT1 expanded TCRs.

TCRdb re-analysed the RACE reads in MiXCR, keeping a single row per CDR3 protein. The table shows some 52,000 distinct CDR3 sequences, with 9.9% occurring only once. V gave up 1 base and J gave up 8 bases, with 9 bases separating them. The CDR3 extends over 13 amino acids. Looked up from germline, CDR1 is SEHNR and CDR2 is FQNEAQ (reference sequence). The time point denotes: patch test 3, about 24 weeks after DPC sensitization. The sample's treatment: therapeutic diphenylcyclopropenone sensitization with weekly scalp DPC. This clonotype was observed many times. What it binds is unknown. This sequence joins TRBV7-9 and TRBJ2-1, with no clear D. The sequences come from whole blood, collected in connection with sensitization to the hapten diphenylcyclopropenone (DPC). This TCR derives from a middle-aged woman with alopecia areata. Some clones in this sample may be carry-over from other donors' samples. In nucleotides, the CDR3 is TGTGCCAGCAGCTTAGTCTCTCCTGATGAGCAGTTCTTC. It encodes CASSLVSPDEQFF. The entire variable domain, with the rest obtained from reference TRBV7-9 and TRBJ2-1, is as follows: DTGVSQNPRHKITKRGQNVTFRCDPISEHNRLYWYRQTLGQGPEFLTYFQNEAQLEKSRLLSDRFSAERPKGSFSTLEIQRTEQGDSAMYLCASSLVSPDEQFFGPGTRLTVL.